This T cell receptor (beta chain) was captured by sequencing in a study of cytomegalovirus exposure and HLA in healthy donors. The PCR was carried out with 60 Vbeta primers and 13 Jbeta primers. Some clones are missing from TCRdb's copy, which holds only in-frame ones; the method was immunoSEQ multiplex PCR. The data contain 55,000 to 75,000 clones, about 63% of them seen just once; the ten biggest clones take up less than 20%. The CDR3 extends over 12 amino acids. Per the germline V gene, CDR1 is GTSNPN and CDR2 is SVGIG (reference sequence). J was trimmed by 6 bases and V by 3 bases; bases with no gene match: 4.

Sequencing was carried out using PBMCs. The chain couples TRBV30 to TRBJ2-7; 8 nucleotides align to TRBD2. The clonotype originates from a man aged 40-49 years in good health and CMV-seropositive. The CDR3 loop is CAWSTGLAEQYF. DNA of the CDR3: TGTGCCTGGAGCACAGGACTAGCCGAGCAGTACTTC.